This entry is about one T cell receptor (beta chain). Its antigen is unknown. The PCR contained 60 Vbeta and 13 Jbeta primers. Libraries were prepared by immunoSEQ multiplex PCR; TCRdb keeps only in-frame clonotypes and omits some of them. The sample records some 190,000 clones, roughly 10% being singletons. This sample is drawn from a study of cytomegalovirus exposure and HLA in healthy donors. Study-level results: Later work showed greater clonal expansion in HLA-associated TCR beta chains than in equally common others. With later analysis, a missense DCLRE1C variant became linked to TCR beta V- and J-gene trimming.

The CDR3 consists of 14 residues. CDR1 SGHRS and CDR2 YFSETQ come from the germline V gene. V lost 5 bases to trimming and J lost 6 bases; unmatched junction nucleotides: 5. Specimen: PBMCs. This sequence joins TRBV5-1 and TRBJ2-7; TRBD2 agrees at 13 bases. The receptor comes from a woman in her 30s in good health and CMV-seropositive. The CDR3 is CASRNRTSGGEQYF. For the CDR3, the DNA is TGCGCCAGCAGGAACCGGACTAGCGGGGGCGAGCAGTACTTC.